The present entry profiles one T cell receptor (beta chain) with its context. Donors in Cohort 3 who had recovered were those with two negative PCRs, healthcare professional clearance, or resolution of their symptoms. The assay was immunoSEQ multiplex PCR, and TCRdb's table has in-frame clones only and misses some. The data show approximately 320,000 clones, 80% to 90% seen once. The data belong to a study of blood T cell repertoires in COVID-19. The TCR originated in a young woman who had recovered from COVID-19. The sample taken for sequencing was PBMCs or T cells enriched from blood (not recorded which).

The CDR3 sequence: CAISDSNDGYTF. The CDR3, as DNA: TGTGCCATCAGTGATTCTAATGATGGCTACACCTTC. This chain uses TRBV10-3 with TRBJ1-2; D is unclear. Trimming pared 3 bases from V and 6 bases from J, leaving 8 bases between. Looked up from germline, CDR1 is ENHRY and CDR2 is SYGVKD. This CDR3 is 12 amino acids long.